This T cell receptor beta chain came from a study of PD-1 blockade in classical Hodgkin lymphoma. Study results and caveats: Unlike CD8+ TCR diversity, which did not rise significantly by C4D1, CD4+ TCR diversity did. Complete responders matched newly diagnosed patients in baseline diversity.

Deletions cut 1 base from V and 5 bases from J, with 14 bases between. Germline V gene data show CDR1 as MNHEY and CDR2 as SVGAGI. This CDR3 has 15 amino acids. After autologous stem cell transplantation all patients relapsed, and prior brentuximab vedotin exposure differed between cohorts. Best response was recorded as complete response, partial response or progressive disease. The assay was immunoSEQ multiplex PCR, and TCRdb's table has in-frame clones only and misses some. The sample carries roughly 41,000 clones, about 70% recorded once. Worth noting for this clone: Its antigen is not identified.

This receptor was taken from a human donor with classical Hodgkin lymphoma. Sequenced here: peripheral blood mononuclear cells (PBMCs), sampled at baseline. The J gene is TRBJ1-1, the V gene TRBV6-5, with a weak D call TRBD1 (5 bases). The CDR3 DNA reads TGTGCCAGCAGTTACTTACAAATGGGGGGTACTGAAGCTTTCTTT. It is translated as CASSYLQMGGTEAFF.